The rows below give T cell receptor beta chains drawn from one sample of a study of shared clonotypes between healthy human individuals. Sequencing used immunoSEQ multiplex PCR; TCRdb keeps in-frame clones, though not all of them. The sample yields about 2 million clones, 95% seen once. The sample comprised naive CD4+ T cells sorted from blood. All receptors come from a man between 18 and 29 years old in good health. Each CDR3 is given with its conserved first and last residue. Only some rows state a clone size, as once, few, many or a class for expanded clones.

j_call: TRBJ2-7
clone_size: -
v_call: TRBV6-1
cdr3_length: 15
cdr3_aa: CASSEGGSLWDEQYF

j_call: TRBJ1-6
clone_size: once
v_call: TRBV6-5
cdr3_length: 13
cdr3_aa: CASRQGPNSPLHF

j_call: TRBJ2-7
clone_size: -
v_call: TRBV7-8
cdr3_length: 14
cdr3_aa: CASSLAPDSYEQYF

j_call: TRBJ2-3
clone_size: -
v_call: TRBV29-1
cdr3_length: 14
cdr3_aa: CSVDRRGDADTQYF

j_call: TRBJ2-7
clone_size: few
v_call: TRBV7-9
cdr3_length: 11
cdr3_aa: CASSPAYEQYF

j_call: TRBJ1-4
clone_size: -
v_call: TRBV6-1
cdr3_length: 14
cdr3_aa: CASRPNMGGEKLFF

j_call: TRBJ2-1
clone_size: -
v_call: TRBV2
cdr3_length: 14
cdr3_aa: CASSGQISYNEQFF

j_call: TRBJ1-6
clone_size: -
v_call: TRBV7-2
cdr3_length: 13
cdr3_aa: CASSFSERSPLHF

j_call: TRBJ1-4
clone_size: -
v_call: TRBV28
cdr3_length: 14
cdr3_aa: CASSRGARGEKLFF

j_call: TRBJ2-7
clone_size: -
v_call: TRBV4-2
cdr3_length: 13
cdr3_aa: CASSHRSGHEQYF

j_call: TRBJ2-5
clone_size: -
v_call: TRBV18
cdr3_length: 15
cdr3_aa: CASSPLAGVRETQYF

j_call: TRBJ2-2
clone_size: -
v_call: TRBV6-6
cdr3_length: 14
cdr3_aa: CASSYTTPTGELFF

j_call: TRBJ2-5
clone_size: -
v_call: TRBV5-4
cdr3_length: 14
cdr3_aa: CASSLRDGQETQYF

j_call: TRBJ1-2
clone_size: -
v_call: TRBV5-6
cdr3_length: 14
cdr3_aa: CASSWTSTNYGYTF

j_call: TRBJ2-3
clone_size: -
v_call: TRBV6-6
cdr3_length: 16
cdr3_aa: CASSYSGLKRTDTQYF

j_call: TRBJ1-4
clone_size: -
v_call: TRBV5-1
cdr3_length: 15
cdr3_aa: CASRGTVATNEKLFF

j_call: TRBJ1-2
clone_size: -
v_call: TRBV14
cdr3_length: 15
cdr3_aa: CASSLVPGGAEGYTF

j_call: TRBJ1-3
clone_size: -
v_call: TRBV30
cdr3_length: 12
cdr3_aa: CASRFSGNTIYF

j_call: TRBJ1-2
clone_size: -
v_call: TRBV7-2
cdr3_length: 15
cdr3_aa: CASSLGGTGLRGYTF

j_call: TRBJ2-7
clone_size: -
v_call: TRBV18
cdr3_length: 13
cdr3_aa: CASSPGQGNEQYF

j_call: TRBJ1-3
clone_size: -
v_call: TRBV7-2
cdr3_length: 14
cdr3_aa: CASSSDINGNTIYF

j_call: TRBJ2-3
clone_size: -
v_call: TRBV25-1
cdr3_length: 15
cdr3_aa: CASSVTGVVADTQYF

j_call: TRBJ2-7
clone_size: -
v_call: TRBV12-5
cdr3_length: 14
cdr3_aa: CASGRVEGPYEQYF

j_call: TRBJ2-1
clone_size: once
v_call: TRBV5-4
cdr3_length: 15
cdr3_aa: CASTLRTSGSNEQFF

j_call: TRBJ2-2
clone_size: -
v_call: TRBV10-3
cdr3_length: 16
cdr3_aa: CAISGLAGGITGELFF

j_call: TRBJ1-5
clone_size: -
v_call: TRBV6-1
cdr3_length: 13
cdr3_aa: CASSEGRQQPQHF

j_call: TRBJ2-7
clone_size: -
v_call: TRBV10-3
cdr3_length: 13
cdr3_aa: CAIGRGEAYEQYF

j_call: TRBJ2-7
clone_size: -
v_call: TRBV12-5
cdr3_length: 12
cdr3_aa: CASRKGRSEQYF

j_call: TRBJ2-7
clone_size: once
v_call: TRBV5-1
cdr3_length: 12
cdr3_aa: CASSARGNEQYF

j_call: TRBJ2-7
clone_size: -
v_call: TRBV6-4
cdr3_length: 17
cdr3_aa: CASSDGLAGVGGYEQYF

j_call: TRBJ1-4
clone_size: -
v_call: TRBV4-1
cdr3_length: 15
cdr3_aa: CASSQEGGPNEKLFF

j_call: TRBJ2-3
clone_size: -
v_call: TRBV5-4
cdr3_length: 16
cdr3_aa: CASSPRTSGGADTQYF

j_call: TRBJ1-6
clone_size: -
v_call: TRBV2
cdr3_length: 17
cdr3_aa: CASSQSSRIANNSPLHF

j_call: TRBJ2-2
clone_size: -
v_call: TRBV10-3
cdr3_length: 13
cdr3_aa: CAISVQVSGELFF

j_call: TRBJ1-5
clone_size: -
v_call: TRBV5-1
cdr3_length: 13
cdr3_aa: CASSLEGSRPQHF

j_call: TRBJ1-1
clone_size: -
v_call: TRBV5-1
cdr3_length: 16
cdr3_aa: CASSLGRSSLNTEAFF